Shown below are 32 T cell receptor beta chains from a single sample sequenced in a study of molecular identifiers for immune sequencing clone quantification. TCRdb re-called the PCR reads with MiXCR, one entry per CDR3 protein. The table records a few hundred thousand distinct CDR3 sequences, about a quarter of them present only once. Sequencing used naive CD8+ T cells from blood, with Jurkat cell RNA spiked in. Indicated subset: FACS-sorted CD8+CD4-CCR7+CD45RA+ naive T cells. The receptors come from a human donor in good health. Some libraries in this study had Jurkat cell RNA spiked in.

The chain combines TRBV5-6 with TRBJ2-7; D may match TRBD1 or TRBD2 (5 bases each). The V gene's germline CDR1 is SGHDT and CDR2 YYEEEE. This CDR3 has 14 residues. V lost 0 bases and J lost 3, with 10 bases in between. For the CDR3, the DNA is TGTGCCAGCAGCTTGGCCGGGGCGATCTACGAGCAGTACTTC. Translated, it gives CASSLAGAIYEQYF. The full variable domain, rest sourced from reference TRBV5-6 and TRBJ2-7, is DAGVTQSPTHLIKTRGQQVTLRCSPKSGHDTVSWYQQALGQGPQFIFQYYEEEERQRGNFPDRFSGHQFPNYSSELNVNALLLGDSALYLCASSLAGAIYEQYFGPGTRLTVT.

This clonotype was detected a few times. The CDR3 spells CASSAPSDEQFF. In DNA, the CDR3 is TGTGCCAGCAGCGCTCCTTCGGATGAGCAGTTCTTC. This chain connects TRBV11-2 to TRBJ2-1; no clear D gene. This CDR3 region has 12 residues. Trimming stripped 5 bases from V and 8 bases from J, with 10 bases between. Germline loops: CDR1 SGHAT, CDR2 FQNNGV.

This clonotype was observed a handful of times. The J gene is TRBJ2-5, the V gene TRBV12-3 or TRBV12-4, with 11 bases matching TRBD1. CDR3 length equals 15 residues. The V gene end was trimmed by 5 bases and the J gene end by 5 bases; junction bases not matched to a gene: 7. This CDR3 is CASSLGQGARETQYF. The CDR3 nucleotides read TGTGCCAGCAGTCTCGGACAGGGGGCCCGGGAGACCCAGTACTTC.

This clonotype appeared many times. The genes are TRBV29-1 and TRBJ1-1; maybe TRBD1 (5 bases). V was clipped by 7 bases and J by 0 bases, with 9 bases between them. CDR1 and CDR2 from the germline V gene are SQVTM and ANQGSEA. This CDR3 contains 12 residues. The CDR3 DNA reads TGCAGCGGGAAGACAGTGAACACTGAAGCTTTCTTT. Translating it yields CSGKTVNTEAFF. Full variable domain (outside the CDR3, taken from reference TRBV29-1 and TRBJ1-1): SAVISQKPSRDICQRGTSLTIQCQVDSQVTMMFWYRQQPGQSLTLIATANQGSEATYESGFVIDKFPISRPNLTFSTLTVSNMSPEDSSIYLCSGKTVNTEAFFGQGTRLTVV.

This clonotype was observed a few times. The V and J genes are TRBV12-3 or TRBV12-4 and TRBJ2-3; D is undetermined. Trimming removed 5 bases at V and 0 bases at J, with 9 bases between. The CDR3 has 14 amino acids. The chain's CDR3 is CASSLKGSTDTQYF. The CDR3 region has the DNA TGTGCCAGCAGTCTCAAAGGAAGCACAGATACGCAGTATTTT.

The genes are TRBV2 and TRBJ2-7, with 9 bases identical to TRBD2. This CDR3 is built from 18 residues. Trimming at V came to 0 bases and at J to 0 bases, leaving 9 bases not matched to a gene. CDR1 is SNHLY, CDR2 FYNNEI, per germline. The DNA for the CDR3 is TGTGCCAGCAGTGAAGCGCTGGGGACTAGCTCTTACTCCTACGAGCAGTACTTC. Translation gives CASSEALGTSSYSYEQYF.

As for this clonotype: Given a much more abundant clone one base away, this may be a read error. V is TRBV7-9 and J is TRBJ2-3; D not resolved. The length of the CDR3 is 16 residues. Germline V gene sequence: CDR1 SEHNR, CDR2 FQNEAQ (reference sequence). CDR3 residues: CASSLSTASLTDTQCF. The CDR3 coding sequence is TGTGCCAGCAGCTTGTCAACGGCTTCCCTCACAGATACGCAGTGTTTT.

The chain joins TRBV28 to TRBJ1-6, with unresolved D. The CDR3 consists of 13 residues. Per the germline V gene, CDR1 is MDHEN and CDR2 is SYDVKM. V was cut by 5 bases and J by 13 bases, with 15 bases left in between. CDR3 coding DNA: TGTGCCAGCAGTCCCTCTTCCCGTACCCCCCTCCACTTT. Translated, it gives CASSPSSRTPLHF.

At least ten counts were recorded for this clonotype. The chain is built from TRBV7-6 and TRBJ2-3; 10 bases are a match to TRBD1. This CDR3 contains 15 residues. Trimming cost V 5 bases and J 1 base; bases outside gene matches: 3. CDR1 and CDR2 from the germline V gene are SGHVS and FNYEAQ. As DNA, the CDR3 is TGTGCCAGCAGCCCCGGGACAGGGGGCACAGATACGCAGTATTTT. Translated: CASSPGTGGTDTQYF.

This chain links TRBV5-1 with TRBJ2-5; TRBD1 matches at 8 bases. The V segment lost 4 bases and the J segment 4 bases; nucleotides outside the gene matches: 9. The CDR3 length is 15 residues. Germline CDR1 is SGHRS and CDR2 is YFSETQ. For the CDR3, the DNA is TGCGCCAGCAGCCCGGGACAGGATATCCGAGAGACCCAGTACTTC. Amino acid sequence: CASSPGQDIRETQYF.

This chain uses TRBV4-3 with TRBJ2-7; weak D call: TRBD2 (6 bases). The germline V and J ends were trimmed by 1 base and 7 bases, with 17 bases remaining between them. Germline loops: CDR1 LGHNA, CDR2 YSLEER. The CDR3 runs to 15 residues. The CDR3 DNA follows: TGCGCCAGCAGCCAAGGGCCGGGACTCGTGAGGGAGCAGTACTTC. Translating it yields CASSQGPGLVREQYF.

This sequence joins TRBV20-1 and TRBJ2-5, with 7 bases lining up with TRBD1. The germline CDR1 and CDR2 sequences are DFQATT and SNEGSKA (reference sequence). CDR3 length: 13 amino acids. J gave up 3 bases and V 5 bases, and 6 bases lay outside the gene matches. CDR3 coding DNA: TGCAGTGCTGGACAGGAATTGGAAGAGACCCAGTACTTC. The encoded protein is CSAGQELEETQYF.

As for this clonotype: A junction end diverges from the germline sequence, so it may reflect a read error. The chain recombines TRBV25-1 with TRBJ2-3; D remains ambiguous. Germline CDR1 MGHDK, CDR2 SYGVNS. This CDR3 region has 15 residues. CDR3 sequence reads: CARSGSDYSTDTQYF. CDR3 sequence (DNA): TGTGCCCGCAGTGGGTCAGATTATAGCACAGATACGCAGTATTTT.

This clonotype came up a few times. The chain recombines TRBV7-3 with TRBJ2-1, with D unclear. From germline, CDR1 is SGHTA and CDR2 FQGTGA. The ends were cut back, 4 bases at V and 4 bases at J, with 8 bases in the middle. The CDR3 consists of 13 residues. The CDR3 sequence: CASSSAMYNEQFF. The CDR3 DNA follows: TGTGCCAGCAGCTCAGCAATGTACAATGAGCAGTTCTTC. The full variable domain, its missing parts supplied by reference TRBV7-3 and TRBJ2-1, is GAGVSQTPSNKVTEKGKYVELRCDPISGHTALYWYRQSLGQGPEFLIYFQGTGAADDSGLPNDRFFAVRPEGSVSTLKIQRTERGDSAVYLCASSSAMYNEQFFGPGTRLTVL.

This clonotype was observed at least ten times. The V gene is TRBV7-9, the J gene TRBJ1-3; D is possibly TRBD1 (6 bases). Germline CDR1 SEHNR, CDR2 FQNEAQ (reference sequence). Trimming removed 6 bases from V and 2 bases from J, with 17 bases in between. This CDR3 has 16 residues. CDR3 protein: CASSLVGGLTGNTIYF. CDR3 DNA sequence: TGTGCCAGCAGTCTAGTCGGGGGGCTTACTGGAAACACCATATATTTT.

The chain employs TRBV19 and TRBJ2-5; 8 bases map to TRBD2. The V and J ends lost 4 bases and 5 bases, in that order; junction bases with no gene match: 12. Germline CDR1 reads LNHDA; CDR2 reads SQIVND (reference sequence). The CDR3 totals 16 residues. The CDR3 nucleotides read TGTGCCAGTAGTAATAGAGCGGGGGTTGTGCGGGAGACCCAGTACTTC. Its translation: CASSNRAGVVRETQYF.

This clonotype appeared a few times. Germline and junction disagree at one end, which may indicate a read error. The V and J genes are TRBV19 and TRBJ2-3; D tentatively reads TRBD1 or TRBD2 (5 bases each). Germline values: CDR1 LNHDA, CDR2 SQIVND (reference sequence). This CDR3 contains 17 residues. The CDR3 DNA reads TGTGCCAGTAGTATTGATGTCGCGGGTTGGGGCACAGATGCGCAGTATTTT. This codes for CASSIDVAGWGTDAQYF.

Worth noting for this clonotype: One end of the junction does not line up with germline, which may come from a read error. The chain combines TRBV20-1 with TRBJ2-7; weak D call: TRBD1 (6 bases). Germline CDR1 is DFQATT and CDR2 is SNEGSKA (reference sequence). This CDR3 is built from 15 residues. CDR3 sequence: CSTSPEEGDTYEQYF. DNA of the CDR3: TGCAGTACTAGTCCAGAAGAGGGGGACACCTACGAGCAGTACTTC.

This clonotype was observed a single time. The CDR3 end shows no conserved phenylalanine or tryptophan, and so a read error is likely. The CDR3 here is CASSAGTGDYEQYS. The CDR3 nucleotides are TGTGCCAGCAGCGCCGGGACAGGGGACTACGAGCAGTACTCC. This chain connects TRBV11-1 to TRBJ2-7; 10 bases are a match to TRBD1. V lost 5 bases to trimming and J lost 3 bases; unmatched junction nucleotides: 4. Germline CDR1 and CDR2: SGHAT and FQDESV (reference sequence). The CDR3 extends over 14 amino acids.

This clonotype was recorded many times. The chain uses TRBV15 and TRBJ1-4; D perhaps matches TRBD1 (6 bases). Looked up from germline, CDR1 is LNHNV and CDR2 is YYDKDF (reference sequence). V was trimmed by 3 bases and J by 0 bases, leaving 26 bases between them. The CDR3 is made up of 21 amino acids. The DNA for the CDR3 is TGTGCCACCAGCAGGCACGTGCAAGGACAGTTTCGAGTTGCAACTAATGAAAAACTGTTTTTT. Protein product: CATSRHVQGQFRVATNEKLFF.

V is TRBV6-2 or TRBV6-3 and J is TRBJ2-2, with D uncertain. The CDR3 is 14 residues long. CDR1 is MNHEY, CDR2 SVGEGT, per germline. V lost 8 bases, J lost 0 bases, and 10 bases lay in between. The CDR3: CASADITNTGELFF. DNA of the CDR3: TGTGCCAGCGCAGACATCACGAACACCGGGGAGCTGTTTTTT.

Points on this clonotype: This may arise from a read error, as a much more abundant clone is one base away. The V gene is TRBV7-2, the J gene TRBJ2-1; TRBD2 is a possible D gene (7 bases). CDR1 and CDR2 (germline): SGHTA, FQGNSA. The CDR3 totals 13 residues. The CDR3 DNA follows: TGTGCCTGCAGCTTCGAGGGGGGGCTTGAGCAGTTCTTC. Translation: CACSFEGGLEQFF.

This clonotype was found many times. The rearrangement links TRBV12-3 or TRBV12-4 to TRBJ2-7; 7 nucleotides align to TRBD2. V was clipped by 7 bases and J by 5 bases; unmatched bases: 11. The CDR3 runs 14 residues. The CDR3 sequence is CASNLGGFGNEQYF. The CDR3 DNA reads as TGTGCCAGCAACCTGGGGGGGTTCGGGAACGAGCAGTACTTC.

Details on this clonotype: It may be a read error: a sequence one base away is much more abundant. The CDR3, as DNA: TGCAGCGGGACAGGGGGTTCCTATGGCTACACCTTC. Protein product: CSGTGGSYGYTF. The chain couples TRBV29-1 to TRBJ1-2; 10 nucleotides agree with TRBD1. V dropped 7 bases and J dropped 4; count of bases not matched to a gene: 3. This CDR3 region has 12 residues. Germline CDR1 reads SQVTM; CDR2 reads ANQGSEA.

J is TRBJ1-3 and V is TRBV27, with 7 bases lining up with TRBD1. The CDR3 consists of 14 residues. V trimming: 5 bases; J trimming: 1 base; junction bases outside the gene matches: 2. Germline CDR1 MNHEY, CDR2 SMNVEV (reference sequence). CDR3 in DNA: TGTGCCAGCAGTCGGGACAGTTCTGGAAACACCATATATTTT. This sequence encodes CASSRDSSGNTIYF.

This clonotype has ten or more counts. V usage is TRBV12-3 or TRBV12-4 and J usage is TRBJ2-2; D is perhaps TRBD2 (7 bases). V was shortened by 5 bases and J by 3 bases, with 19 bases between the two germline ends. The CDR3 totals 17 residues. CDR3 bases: TGTGCCAGCAGTACGGGCAGGGGAGGGCCGTACACCGGGGAGCTGTTTTTT. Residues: CASSTGRGGPYTGELFF.

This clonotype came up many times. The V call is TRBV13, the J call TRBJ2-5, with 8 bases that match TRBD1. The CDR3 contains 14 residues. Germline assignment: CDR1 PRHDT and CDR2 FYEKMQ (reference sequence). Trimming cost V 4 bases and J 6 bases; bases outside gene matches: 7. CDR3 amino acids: CASSSRTGPKTQYF. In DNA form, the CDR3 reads TGTGCCAGCAGCTCAAGGACAGGGCCAAAGACCCAGTACTTC.

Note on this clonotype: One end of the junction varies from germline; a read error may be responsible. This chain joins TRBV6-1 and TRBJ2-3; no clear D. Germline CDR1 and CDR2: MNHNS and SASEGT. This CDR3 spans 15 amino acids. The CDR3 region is CPSSQPLASTDTQYF. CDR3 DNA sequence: TGTCCCAGCAGTCAACCCCTGGCTAGCACAGATACGCAGTATTTT.

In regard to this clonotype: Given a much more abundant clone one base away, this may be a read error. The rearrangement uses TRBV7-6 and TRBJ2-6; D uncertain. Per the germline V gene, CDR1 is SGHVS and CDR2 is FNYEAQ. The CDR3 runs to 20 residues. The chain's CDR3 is CVSSSDIPSARWSGANVLTF. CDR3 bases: TGTGTCAGCAGCTCCGACATCCCCAGCGCCAGGTGGTCAGGGGCCAACGTCCTGACTTTC.

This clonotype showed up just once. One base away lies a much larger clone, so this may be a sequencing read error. CDR3 protein: CASSPEGHAEAFF. The CDR3 coding sequence is TGTGCCAGCAGCCCCGAGGGCCACGCTGAAGCTTTCTTT. The chain is built from TRBV7-9 and TRBJ1-1; no clear D gene. Trimming removed 5 bases at V and 6 bases at J, with 13 bases between. Germline V gene lookup returns CDR1 SEHNR and CDR2 FQNEAQ (reference sequence). The CDR3 is 13 residues long. Full variable domain (missing parts from reference TRBV7-9 and TRBJ1-1): DTGVSQNPRHKITKRGQNVTFRCDPISEHNRLYWYRQTLGQGPEFLTYFQNEAQLEKSRLLSDRFSAERPKGSFSTLEIQRTEQGDSAMYLCASSPEGHAEAFFGQGTRLTVV.

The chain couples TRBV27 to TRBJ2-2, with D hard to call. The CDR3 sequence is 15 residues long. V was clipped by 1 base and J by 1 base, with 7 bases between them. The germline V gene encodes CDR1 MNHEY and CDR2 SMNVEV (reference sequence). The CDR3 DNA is TGTGCCAGCAGTTTATTGTTTGGGAACACCGGGGAGCTGTTTTTT. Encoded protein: CASSLLFGNTGELFF.

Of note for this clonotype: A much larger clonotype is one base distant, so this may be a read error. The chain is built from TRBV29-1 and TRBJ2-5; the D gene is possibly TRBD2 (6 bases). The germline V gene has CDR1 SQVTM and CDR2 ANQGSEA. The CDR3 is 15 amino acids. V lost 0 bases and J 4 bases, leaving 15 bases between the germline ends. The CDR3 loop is CSVEDAREATETQYF. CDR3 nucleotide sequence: TGCAGCGTTGAAGATGCTAGGGAGGCCACAGAGACCCAGTACTTC.